The 23 T cell receptor beta chains below come from one sample, sequenced in a study of blood T cell repertoires in COVID-19. Assay used: immunoSEQ multiplex PCR; TCRdb lists only in-frame clones, some missing. This table has approximately 230,000 clones, about 86% appearing once. Sequences were obtained from peripheral blood. The origin of the receptors is an older man with acute or convalescent COVID-19.

This clone was picked up a small number of times. The chain couples TRBV7-8 to TRBJ1-6, with 8 bases matching TRBD1. CDR1 SGHVS and CDR2 FQNEAQ come from the germline V gene. The CDR3 consists of 14 residues. Trimming removed 4 bases from V and 10 bases from J; junction bases left unmatched: 6. In nucleotides, the CDR3 is TGTGCCAGCAGCTACGACAGGGGTCCCTCACCCCTCCACTTT. Encoded protein: CASSYDRGPSPLHF. Filled out from reference TRBV7-8 and TRBJ1-6, the complete variable domain reads GAGVSQSPRYKVAKRGQDVALRCDPISGHVSLFWYQQALGQGPEFLTYFQNEAQLDKSGLPSDRFFAERPEGSVSTLKIQRTQQEDSAVYLCASSYDRGPSPLHFGNGTRLTVT.

The chain has TRBV7-2 and TRBJ2-2; D call uncertain. Trimming shortened V by 7 bases and J by 4 bases, and 7 bases separated the two germline ends. CDR1 is SGHTA and CDR2 is FQGNSA in the germline V gene. The CDR3 extends over 12 amino acids. In DNA form, the CDR3 reads TGTGCCAGCACCCTACCCACCGGGGAGCTGTTTTTT. It translates to CASTLPTGELFF. The full variable domain, completed using reference TRBV7-2 and TRBJ2-2, is GAGVSQSPSNKVTEKGKDVELRCDPISGHTALYWYRQSLGQGLEFLIYFQGNSAPDKSGLPSDRFSAERTGGSVSTLTIQRTQQEDSAVYLCASTLPTGELFFGEGSRLTVL.

DNA of the CDR3: TGCGCCAGCAGCCAAAGGGACAGGGAAGGCGGCTACACCTTC. It translates to CASSQRDREGGYTF. The gene calls are TRBV4-1 and TRBJ1-2, with 9 bases identical to TRBD1. Germline assignment: CDR1 MGHRA and CDR2 YSYEKL. Losses at the gene ends were 2 bases for V and 8 bases for J; bases not matched to a gene: 6. The CDR3 runs to 14 residues.

The rearrangement links TRBV4-1 to TRBJ1-6; D might be TRBD1 (6 bases). The ends were cut back, 6 bases at V and 0 bases at J, with 12 bases in the middle. The CDR3 is 16 amino acids. Germline V gives CDR1 MGHRA, CDR2 YSYEKL. The CDR3, as DNA: TGCGCCAGCAGAGGACAGTTCAGCTCCTATAATTCACCCCTCCACTTT. Translating it yields CASRGQFSSYNSPLHF.

This clone was seen once. This sequence joins TRBV7-8 and TRBJ2-7; D possibly corresponds to TRBD1 (6 bases). Germline V gene lookup returns CDR1 SGHVS and CDR2 FQNEAQ. CDR3 length equals 13 residues. The V end lost 5 bases, the J end lost 2 bases, and 10 bases lay between the germline ends. The CDR3 bases are TGTGCCAGCAGCCTAGGACAGCCCTACGAGCAGTACTTC. The encoded protein is CASSLGQPYEQYF.

The rearrangement uses TRBV28 and TRBJ2-1; possible D gene TRBD2, 5 bases. Germline V gives CDR1 MDHEN, CDR2 SYDVKM. V dropped 10 bases and J dropped 0 bases, with 19 bases sitting between them. This CDR3 has 16 amino acids. The CDR3 loop is CAISGRGKVSYNEQFF. The DNA of the CDR3 is TGTGCCATCTCGGGGAGAGGTAAAGTCTCCTACAATGAGCAGTTCTTC.

This clone was detected a few times. This rearrangement joins TRBV9 to TRBJ2-3; D possibly corresponds to TRBD1 (6 bases). Germline-derived CDR1 and CDR2 are SGDLS and YYNGEE. CDR3 length: 16 residues. The V and J ends lost 0 bases and 0 bases respectively, with 11 bases between them. CDR3 sequence reads: CASSVAAGASTDTQYF. CDR3 DNA: TGTGCCAGCAGCGTAGCTGCAGGGGCGAGCACAGATACGCAGTATTTT. The entire variable domain, with the rest obtained from reference TRBV9 and TRBJ2-3, is as follows: DSGVTQTPKHLITATGQRVTLRCSPRSGDLSVYWYQQSLDQGLQFLIQYYNGEERAKGNILERFSAQQFPDLHSELNLSSLELGDSALYFCASSVAAGASTDTQYFGPGTRLTVL.

The CDR3 sequence: CASSPRPGSSYEQYF. As DNA, the CDR3 is TGTGCCAGCAGCCCCCGTCCCGGTAGCTCCTACGAGCAGTACTTC. This chain uses TRBV7-3 with TRBJ2-7, with D unresolved. There are 15 residues in the CDR3. The V end lost 5 bases, the J end lost 0 bases, and 14 bases lay between the germline ends. Germline CDR1 and CDR2: SGHTA and FQGTGA. Using reference TRBV7-3 and TRBJ2-7 for the parts outside the CDR3, the full variable domain is GAGVSQTPSNKVTEKGKYVELRCDPISGHTALYWYRQSLGQGPEFLIYFQGTGAADDSGLPNDRFFAVRPEGSVSTLKIQRTERGDSAVYLCASSPRPGSSYEQYFGPGTRLTVT.

V usage is TRBV23-1 and J usage is TRBJ2-5; weak D call: TRBD1 (5 bases). TRBV23-1 is assigned to the ORF class and has an uncertain function. This CDR3 region has 12 residues. V lost 6 bases, J lost 5 bases, and 10 bases lay in between. The CDR3 loop is CASRHRRETQYF. CDR3 bases: TGCGCCAGCAGGCACAGGCGGGAGACCCAGTACTTC.

The rearrangement links TRBV5-4 to TRBJ2-2; tentative D call: TRBD1 (5 bases). V lost 1 base to trimming and J lost 7 bases, with 8 bases between them. The germline gives CDR1 SGHNT, CDR2 YYREEE (reference sequence). The CDR3 spans 13 residues. CDR3 nucleotides: TGTGCCAGCAGCTTGAAAGGGGTCGGGGAGCTGTTTTTT. Protein product: CASSLKGVGELFF.

This clone was observed once. The V gene is TRBV5-4, the J gene TRBJ1-2, with D possibly matching TRBD1 (5 bases). This CDR3 contains 13 residues. V gave up 7 bases and J gave up 2 bases, with 12 bases separating them. Germline V gene sequence: CDR1 SGHNT, CDR2 YYREEE (reference sequence). DNA of the CDR3: TGTGCCAGCGGATGGACAACGAACTATGGCTACACCTTC. Residues: CASGWTTNYGYTF.

V usage is TRBV2 and J usage is TRBJ2-3; TRBD2 agrees at 11 bases. V lost 6 bases, J lost 2 bases, and 13 bases stayed unmatched. Per germline, CDR1 SNHLY and CDR2 FYNNEI. CDR3 length equals 18 residues. The CDR3 sequence is CASREGIRLAGSTDTQYF. In DNA, the CDR3 is TGTGCCAGCAGGGAGGGGATTCGACTAGCGGGATCCACAGATACGCAGTATTTT.

J is TRBJ2-3 and V is TRBV3-1 (or the pseudogene TRBV3-2); a possible D gene is TRBD1 (5 bases). Between the trimmed V and J ends, which lost 7 bases and 3 bases, there was a span of 14 bases. This CDR3 is built from 14 residues. Germline lookup yields CDR1 LGHDT and CDR2 YNNKEL (reference sequence). The CDR3 DNA follows: TGTGCCAGCACAGGGTTCTCCGGGACAGATACGCAGTATTTT. Residues: CASTGFSGTDTQYF.

V gene TRBV4-2 combines with J gene TRBJ1-3, with 8 positions matching TRBD1. CDR1 LGHNA and CDR2 YNFKEQ come from the germline V gene. Trimming took 9 bases from V and 1 from J; bases not matched to a gene: 8. CDR3 length: 15 amino acids. The DNA of the CDR3 is TGTGCCAGTCAACCGGACAGGGAATCTGGAAACACCATATATTTT. Amino acids: CASQPDRESGNTIYF.

The chain is built from TRBV5-1 and TRBJ1-3; TRBD1 matches 7 bases. V shed 5 bases and J 1 base; nucleotides not matched to a gene: 3. Germline CDR1 and CDR2: SGHRS and YFSETQ. The CDR3 has 14 amino acids. The CDR3 DNA reads as TGCGCCAGCAGTGCGGGACAGTCTGGAAACACCATATATTTT. Encoded protein: CASSAGQSGNTIYF. The full variable domain, rest sourced from reference TRBV5-1 and TRBJ1-3, is KAGVTQTPRYLIKTRGQQVTLSCSPISGHRSVSWYQQTPGQGLQFLFEYFSETQRNKGNFPGRFSGRQFSNSRSEMNVSTLELGDSALYLCASSAGQSGNTIYFGEGSWLTVV.

V gene TRBV3-1 (or the pseudogene TRBV3-2) combines with J gene TRBJ2-7, with 10 bases fitting TRBD2. Germline-derived CDR1 and CDR2 are LGHDT and YNNKEL (reference sequence). The CDR3 has 14 residues. V trimming: 3 bases; J trimming: 4 bases; junction bases outside the gene matches: 3. CDR3 nucleotides: TGTGCCAGCAGCCACACTAGCGGGAAATACGAGCAGTACTTC. This encodes CASSHTSGKYEQYF.

The chain carries TRBV11-3 and TRBJ2-4, with a possible D match to TRBD1 (5 bases). Germline V gives CDR1 SGHNT, CDR2 YENEEA. There are 13 residues in the CDR3. V was pared by 0 bases and J by 7 bases, with 7 bases between. The CDR3 protein is CASSLESGNIQYF. The CDR3 DNA reads as TGTGCCAGCAGCTTAGAGTCAGGGAACATTCAGTACTTC.

V and J are TRBV7-3 and TRBJ1-1, with D possibly being TRBD1 (5 bases). This CDR3 has 14 amino acids. Germline V gene lookup returns CDR1 SGHTA and CDR2 FQGTGA. The V end lost 2 bases, the J end lost 1 base, and 8 bases lay between the germline ends. CDR3 DNA: TGTGCCAGCAGCTTAGGGGCCAAGAACACTGAAGCTTTCTTT. Translation: CASSLGAKNTEAFF.

This clone has a single count. This chain connects TRBV5-1 to TRBJ1-4; TRBD1 might be the D (6 bases). The CDR3 is 15 amino acids. Germline values: CDR1 SGHRS, CDR2 YFSETQ. The V end lost 4 bases, the J end lost 0 bases, and 10 bases lay between the germline ends. This CDR3 is CASSPGQPTNEKLFF. CDR3 DNA sequence: TGCGCCAGCAGCCCTGGACAGCCAACTAATGAAAAACTGTTTTTT.

The genes are TRBV7-2 and TRBJ2-5, with TRBD2 identical over 9 bases. This CDR3 is 14 amino acids long. Germline V CDR1 and CDR2: SGHTA, FQGNSA. The V and J ends lost 3 bases and 3 bases, in that order; junction bases with no gene match: 2. CDR3 loop: CASSFSSGKETQYF. Written as DNA, the CDR3 is TGTGCCAGCAGCTTTTCTAGCGGGAAAGAGACCCAGTACTTC.

V usage is TRBV19 and J usage is TRBJ2-7; 10 positions match TRBD2. Germline assignment: CDR1 LNHDA and CDR2 SQIVND (reference sequence). This CDR3 has 14 amino acids. Trimming removed 7 bases from V and 5 bases from J; junction bases left unmatched: 8. The CDR3 reads CASTPTLAGDEQYF. CDR3 sequence (DNA): TGTGCCAGTACCCCAACGCTAGCGGGAGACGAGCAGTACTTC.

The chain joins TRBV7-7 to TRBJ2-1; D is possibly TRBD1 (6 bases). The length of the CDR3 is 15 residues. Germline CDR1 and CDR2: SSHAT and FNYEAQ (reference sequence). V lost 1 base, J lost 5 bases, and 12 bases lay in between. In nucleotides, the CDR3 is TGTGCCAGCAGCTTAGGGGCAGGGGTTGACAATGAGCAGTTCTTC. It encodes CASSLGAGVDNEQFF.

The chain employs TRBV29-1 and TRBJ1-2, with 8 bases lining up with TRBD1. The V and J ends lost 3 bases and 6 bases, in that order; junction bases with no gene match: 9. Looked up from germline, CDR1 is SQVTM and CDR2 is ANQGSEA. The CDR3 extends over 14 amino acids. The CDR3 nucleotides read TGCAGCGTTGAGGGACAGGTTGCAAGGGATGGCTACACCTTC. Translating it yields CSVEGQVARDGYTF.